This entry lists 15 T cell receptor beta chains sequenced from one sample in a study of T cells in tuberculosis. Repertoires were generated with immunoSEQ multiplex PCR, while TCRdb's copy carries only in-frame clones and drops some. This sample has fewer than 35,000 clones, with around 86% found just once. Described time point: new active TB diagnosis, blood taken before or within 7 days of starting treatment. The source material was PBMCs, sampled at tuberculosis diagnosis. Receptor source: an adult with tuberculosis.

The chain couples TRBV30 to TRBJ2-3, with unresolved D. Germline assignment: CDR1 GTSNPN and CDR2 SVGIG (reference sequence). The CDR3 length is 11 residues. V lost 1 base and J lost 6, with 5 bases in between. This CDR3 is CAWSASDTQYF. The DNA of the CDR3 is TGTGCCTGGAGTGCCTCTGATACGCAGTATTTT.

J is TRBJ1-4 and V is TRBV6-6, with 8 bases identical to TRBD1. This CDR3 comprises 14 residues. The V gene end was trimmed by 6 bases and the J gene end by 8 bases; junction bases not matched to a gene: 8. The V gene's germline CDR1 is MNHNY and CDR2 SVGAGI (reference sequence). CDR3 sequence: CASRLQGGNEKLFF. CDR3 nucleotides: TGTGCCAGCAGGTTACAGGGGGGAAACGAAAAACTGTTTTTT.

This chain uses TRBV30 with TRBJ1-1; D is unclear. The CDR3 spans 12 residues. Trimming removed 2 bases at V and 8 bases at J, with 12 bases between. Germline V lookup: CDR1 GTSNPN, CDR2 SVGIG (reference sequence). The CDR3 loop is CAWSRAGLEAFF. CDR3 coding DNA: TGTGCCTGGAGTAGGGCGGGCCTAGAAGCTTTCTTT.

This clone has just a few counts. This CDR3 reads CASSHGRQQETQYF. DNA for the CDR3: TGTGCCAGCAGCCACGGTAGACAGCAAGAGACCCAGTACTTC. V is TRBV7-8 and J is TRBJ2-5; a weak D match, TRBD1 (5 bases). This CDR3 region has 14 residues. The V end lost 5 bases, the J end lost 2 bases, and 12 bases lay between the germline ends. Per germline, CDR1 SGHVS and CDR2 FQNEAQ.

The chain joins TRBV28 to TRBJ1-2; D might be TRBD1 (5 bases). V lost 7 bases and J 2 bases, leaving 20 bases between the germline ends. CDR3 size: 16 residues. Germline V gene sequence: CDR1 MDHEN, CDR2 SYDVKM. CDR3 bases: TGTGCCAGCACCAACCCCTGGGGGGTAGGGAACTATGGCTACACCTTC. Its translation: CASTNPWGVGNYGYTF.

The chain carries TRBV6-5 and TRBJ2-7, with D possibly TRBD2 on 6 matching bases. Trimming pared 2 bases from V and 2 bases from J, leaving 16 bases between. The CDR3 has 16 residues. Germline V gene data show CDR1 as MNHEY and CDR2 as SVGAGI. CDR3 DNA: TGTGCCAGCAGTTACGCCCGGGGAGGAAAAACCTACGAGCAGTACTTC. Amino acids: CASSYARGGKTYEQYF.

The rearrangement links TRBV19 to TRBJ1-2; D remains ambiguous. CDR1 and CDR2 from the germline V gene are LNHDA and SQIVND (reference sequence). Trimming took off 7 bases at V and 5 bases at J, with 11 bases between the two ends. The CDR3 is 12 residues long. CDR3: CASNDGDYGYTF. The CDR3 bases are TGTGCCAGTAATGACGGGGATTATGGCTACACCTTC.

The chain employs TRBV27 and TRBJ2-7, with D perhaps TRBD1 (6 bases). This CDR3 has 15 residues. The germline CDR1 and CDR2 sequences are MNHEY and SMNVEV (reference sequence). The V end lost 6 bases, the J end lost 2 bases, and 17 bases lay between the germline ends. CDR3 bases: TGTGCCAGCAGCCCGAACAGGGAAACCCCCTACGAGCAGTACTTC. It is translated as CASSPNRETPYEQYF.

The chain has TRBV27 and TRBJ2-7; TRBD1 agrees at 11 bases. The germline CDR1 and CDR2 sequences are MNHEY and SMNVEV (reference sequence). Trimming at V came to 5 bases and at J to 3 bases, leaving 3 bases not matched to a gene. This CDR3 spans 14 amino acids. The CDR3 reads CASSPGTGGYEQYF. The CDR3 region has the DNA TGTGCCAGCAGTCCCGGGACAGGGGGCTACGAGCAGTACTTC.

The CDR3 DNA reads as TGTGCCAGCAGCTTGTCAGGCCTAGCGGGAGGAAGTCAAGAGACCCAGTACTTC. It encodes CASSLSGLAGGSQETQYF. The gene calls are TRBV7-9 and TRBJ2-5; the match to TRBD2 covers 11 bases. Germline CDR1 SEHNR, CDR2 FQNEAQ (reference sequence). The CDR3 covers 18 residues. The junction had 11 bases not matched to a gene; V was cut back by 3 bases and J by 2 bases.

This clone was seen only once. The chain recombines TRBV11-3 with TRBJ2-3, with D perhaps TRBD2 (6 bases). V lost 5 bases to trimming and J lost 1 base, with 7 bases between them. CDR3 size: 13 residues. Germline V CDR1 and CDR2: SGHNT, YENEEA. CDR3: CASSRGGTDTQYF. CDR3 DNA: TGTGCCAGCAGCCGCGGGGGCACAGATACGCAGTATTTT.

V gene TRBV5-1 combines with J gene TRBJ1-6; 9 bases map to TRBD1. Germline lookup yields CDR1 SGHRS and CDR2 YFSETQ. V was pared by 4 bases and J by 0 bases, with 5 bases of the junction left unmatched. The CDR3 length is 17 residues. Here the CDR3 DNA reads TGCGCCAGCAGCACCGGACAGGGGAGCTCCTATAATTCACCCCTCCACTTT. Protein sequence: CASSTGQGSSYNSPLHF.

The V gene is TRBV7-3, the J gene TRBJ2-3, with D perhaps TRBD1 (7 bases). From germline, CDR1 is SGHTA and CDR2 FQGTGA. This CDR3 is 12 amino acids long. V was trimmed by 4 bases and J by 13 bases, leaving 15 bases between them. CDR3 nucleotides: TGTGCCAGCAGCTCTGGGTCAGGGGGGAAGTATTTT. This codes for CASSSGSGGKYF.

The CDR3 region is CASSPGRRVTYQETQYF. In nucleotides, the CDR3 is TGCGCCAGCAGCCCAGGAAGGCGGGTCACCTACCAAGAGACCCAGTACTTC. This rearrangement joins TRBV4-1 to TRBJ2-5, with D tentatively TRBD2 (5 bases). Trimming left V 4 bases short and J 0 bases short, with 18 bases between. This CDR3 has 17 residues. The germline CDR1 and CDR2 sequences are MGHRA and YSYEKL.

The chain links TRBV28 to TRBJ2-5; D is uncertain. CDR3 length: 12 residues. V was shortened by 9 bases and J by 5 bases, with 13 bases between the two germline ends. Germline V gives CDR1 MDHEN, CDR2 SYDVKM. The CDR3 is CASSPSWETQYF. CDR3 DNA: TGTGCCAGTAGCCCCAGCTGGGAGACCCAGTACTTC. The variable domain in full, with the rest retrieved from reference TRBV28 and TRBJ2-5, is DVKVTQSSRYLVKRTGEKVFLECVQDMDHENMFWYRQDPGLGLRLIYFSYDVKMKEKGDIPEGYSVSREKKERFSLILESASTNQTSMYLCASSPSWETQYFGPGTRLLVL.